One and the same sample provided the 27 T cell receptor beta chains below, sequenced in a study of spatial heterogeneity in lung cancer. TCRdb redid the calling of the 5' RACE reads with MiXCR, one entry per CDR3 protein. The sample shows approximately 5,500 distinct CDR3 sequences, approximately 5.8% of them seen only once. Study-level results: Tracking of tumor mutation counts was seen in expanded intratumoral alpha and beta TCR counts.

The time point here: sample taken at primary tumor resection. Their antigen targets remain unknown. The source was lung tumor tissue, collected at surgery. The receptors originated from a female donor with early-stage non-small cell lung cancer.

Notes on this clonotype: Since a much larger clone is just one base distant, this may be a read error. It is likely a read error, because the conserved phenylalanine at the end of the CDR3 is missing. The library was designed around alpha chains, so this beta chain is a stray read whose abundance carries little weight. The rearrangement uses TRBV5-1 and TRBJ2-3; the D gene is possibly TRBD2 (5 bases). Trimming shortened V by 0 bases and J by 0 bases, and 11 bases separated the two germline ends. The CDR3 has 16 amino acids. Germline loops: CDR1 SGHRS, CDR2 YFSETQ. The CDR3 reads CASSLVGSGSTDTQYI. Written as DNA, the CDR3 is TGCGCCAGCAGCTTGGTGGGGAGCGGAAGCACAGATACGCAGTATATT.

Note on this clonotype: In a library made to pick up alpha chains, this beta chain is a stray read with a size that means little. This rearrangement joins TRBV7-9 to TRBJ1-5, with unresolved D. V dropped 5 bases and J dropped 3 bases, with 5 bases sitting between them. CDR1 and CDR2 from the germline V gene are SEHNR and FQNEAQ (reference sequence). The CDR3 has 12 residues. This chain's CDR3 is CASSQDNQPQHF. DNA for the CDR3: TGTGCCAGCAGCCAGGACAATCAGCCCCAGCATTTT.

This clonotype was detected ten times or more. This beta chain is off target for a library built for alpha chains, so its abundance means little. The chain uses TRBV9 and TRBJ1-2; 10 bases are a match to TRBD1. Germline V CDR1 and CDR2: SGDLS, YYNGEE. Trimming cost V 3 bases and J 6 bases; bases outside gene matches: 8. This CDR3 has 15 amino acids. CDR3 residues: CASSGDRGLGDGYTF. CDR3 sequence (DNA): TGTGCCAGCAGCGGCGACAGGGGGCTCGGAGATGGCTACACCTTC.

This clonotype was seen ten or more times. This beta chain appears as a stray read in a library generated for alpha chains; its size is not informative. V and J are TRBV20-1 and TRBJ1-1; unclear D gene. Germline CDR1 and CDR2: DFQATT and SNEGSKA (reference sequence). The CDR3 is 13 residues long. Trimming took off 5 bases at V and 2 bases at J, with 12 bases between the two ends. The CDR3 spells CSAHNSVNTEAFF. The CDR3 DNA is TGCAGTGCTCACAACTCGGTCAACACTGAAGCTTTCTTT.

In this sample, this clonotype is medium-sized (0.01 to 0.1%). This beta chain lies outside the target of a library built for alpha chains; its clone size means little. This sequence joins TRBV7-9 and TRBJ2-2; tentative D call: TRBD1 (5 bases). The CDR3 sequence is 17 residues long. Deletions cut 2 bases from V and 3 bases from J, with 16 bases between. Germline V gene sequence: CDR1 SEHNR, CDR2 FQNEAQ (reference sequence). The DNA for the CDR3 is TGTGCCAGCAGCTTAAGGATCGGACAATGGGACACCGGGGAGCTGTTTTTT. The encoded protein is CASSLRIGQWDTGELFF.

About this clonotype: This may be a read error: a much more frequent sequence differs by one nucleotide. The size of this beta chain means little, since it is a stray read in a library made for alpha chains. CDR3 residues: CASSLAARGAKNIQYF. CDR3 nucleotides: TGTGCCAGCAGCTTAGCAGCGAGGGGGGCCAAAAACATTCAGTACTTC. This chain joins TRBV7-8 and TRBJ2-4; possibly TRBD1 for D (6 bases). The CDR3 has 16 residues. V lost 0 bases, J lost 1 base, and 10 bases lay in between. The germline CDR1 and CDR2 sequences are SGHVS and FQNEAQ.

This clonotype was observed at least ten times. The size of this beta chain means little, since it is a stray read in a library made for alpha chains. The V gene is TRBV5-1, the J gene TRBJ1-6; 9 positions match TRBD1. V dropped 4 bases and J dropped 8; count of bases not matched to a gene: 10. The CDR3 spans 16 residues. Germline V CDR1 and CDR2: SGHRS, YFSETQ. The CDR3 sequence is CASSRDGQGLDSPLHF. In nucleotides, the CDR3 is TGCGCCAGCAGCCGGGACGGACAGGGGCTGGATTCACCCCTCCACTTT.

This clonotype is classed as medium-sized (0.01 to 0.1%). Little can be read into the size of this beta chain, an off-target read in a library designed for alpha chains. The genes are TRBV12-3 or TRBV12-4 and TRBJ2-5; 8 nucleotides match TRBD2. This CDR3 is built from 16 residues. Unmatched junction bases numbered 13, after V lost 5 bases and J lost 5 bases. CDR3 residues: CASSPREGSFGETQYF. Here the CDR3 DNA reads TGTGCCAGCAGTCCCCGGGAGGGCAGTTTCGGGGAGACCCAGTACTTC.

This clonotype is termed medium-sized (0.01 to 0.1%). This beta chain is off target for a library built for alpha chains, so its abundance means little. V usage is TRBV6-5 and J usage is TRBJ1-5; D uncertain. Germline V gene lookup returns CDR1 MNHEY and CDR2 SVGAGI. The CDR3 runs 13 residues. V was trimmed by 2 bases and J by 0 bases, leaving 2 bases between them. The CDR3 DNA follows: TGTGCCAGCAGTTACAGTAGCAATCAGCCCCAGCATTTT. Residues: CASSYSSNQPQHF.

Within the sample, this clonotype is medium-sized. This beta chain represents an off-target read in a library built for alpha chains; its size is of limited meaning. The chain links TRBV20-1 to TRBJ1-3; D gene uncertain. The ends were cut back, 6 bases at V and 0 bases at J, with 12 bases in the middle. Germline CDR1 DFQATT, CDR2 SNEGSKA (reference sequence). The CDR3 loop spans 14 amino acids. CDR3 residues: CSAADVSSGNTIYF. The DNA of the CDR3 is TGCAGTGCAGCTGACGTTAGCTCTGGAAACACCATATATTTT.

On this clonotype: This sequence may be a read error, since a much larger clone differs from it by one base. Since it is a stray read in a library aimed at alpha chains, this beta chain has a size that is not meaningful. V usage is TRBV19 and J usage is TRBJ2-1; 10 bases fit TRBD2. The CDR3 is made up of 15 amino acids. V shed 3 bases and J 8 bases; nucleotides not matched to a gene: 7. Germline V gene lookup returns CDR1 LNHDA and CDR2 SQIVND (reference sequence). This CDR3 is CASSITSGRAYEQFF. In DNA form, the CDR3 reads TGTGCCAGTAGTATCACCAGCGGGAGGGCTTATGAGCAGTTCTTC.

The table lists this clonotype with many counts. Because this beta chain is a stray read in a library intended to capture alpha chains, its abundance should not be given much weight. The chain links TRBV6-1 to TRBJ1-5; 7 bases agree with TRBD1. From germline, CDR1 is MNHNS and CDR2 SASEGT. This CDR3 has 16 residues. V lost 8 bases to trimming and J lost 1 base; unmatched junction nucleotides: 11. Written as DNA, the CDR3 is TGTGCCAGCGCCCCTTCAGGGGGACAAAGCAATCAGCCCCAGCATTTT. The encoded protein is CASAPSGGQSNQPQHF.

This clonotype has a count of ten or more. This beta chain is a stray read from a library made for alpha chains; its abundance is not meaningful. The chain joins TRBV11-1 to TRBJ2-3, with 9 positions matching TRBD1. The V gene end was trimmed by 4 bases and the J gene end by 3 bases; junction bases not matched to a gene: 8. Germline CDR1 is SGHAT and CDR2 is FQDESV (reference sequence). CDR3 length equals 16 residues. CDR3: CASSSYRDRETDTQYF. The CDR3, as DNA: TGTGCCAGCAGCTCCTACCGGGACAGGGAAACAGATACGCAGTATTTT.

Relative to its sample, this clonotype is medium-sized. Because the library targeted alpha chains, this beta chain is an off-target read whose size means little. Here the CDR3 DNA reads TGTGCCAGCGCTGGACAGGCGTACTCTGGGGCCAACGTCCTGACTTTC. This encodes CASAGQAYSGANVLTF. The chain combines TRBV28 with TRBJ2-6, with 7 bases fitting TRBD1. CDR1 MDHEN and CDR2 SYDVKM come from the germline V gene. J gave up 0 bases and V 8 bases, and 7 bases lay outside the gene matches. CDR3 size: 16 residues.

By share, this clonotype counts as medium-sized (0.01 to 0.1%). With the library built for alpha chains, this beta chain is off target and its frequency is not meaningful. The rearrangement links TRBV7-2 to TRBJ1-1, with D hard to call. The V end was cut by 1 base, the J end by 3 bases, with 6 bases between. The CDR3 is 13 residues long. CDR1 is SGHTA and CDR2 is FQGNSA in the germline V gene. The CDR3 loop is CASSLDRDTEAFF. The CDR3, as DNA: TGTGCCAGCAGCTTAGACCGGGACACTGAAGCTTTCTTT.

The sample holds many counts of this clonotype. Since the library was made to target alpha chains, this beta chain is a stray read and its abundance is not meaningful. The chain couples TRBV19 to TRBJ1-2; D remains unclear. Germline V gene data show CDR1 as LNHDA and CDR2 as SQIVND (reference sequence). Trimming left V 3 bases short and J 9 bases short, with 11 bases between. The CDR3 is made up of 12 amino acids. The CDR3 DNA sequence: TGTGCCAGTAGTATTTCGGTCCAAAGCTACACCTTC. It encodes CASSISVQSYTF.

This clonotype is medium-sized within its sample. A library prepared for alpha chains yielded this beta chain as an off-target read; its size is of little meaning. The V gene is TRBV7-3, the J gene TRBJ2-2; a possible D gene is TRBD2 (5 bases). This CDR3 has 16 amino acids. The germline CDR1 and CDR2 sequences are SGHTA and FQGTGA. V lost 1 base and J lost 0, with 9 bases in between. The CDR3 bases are TGTGCCAGCAGCTTAAGGAGGCCCACGAACACCGGGGAGCTGTTTTTT. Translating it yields CASSLRRPTNTGELFF.

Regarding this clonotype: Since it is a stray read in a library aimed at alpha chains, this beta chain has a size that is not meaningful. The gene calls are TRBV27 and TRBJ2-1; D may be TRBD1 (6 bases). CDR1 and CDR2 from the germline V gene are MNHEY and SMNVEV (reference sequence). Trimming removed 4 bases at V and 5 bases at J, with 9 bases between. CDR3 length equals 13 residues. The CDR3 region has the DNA TGTGCCAGCAGTTGGACAGTAAACAATGAGCAGTTCTTC. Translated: CASSWTVNNEQFF.

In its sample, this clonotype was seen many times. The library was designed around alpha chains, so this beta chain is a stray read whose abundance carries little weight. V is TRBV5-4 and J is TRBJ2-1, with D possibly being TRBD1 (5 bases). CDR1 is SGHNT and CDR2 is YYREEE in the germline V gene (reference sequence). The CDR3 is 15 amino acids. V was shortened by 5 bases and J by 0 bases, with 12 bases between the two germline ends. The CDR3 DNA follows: TGTGCCAGCAGTCGCGACAGAAGCTCCTACAATGAGCAGTTCTTC. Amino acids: CASSRDRSSYNEQFF. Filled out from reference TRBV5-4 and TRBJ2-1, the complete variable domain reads ETGVTQSPTHLIKTRGQQVTLRCSSQSGHNTVSWYQQALGQGPQFIFQYYREEENGRGNFPPRFSGLQFPNYSSELNVNALELDDSALYLCASSRDRSSYNEQFFGPGTRLTVL.

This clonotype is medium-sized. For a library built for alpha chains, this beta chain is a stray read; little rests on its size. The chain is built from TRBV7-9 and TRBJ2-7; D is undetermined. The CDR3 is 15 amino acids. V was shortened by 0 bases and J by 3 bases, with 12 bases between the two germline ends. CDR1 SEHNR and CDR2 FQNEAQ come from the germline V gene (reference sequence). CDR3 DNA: TGTGCCAGCAGCTTAGCGGGTGGGCAGAACTACGAGCAGTACTTC. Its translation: CASSLAGGQNYEQYF.

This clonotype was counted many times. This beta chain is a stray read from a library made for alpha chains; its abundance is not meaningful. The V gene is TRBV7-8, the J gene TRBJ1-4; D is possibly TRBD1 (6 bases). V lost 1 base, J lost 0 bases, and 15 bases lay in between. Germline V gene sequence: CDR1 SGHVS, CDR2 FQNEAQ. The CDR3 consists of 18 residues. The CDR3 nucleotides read TGTGCCAGCAGCTTAGTCCCGGGGGCGCACCCAACTAATGAAAAACTGTTTTTT. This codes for CASSLVPGAHPTNEKLFF.

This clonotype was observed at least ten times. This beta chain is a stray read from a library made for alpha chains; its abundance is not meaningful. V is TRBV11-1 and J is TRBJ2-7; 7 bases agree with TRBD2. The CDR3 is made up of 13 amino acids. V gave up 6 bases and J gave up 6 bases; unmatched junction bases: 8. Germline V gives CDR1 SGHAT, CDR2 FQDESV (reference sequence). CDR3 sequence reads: CASSFRGGGEQYV. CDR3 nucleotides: TGTGCCAGCAGTTTTCGCGGGGGTGGCGAGCAGTACGTC.

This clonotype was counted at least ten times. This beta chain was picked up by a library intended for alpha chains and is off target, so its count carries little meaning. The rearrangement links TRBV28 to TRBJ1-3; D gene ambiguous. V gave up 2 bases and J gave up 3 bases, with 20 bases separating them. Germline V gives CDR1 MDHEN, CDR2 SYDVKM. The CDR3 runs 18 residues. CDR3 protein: CASSLEAFWNPGGNTIYF. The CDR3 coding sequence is TGTGCCAGCAGTTTAGAAGCCTTCTGGAATCCCGGTGGAAACACCATATATTTT.

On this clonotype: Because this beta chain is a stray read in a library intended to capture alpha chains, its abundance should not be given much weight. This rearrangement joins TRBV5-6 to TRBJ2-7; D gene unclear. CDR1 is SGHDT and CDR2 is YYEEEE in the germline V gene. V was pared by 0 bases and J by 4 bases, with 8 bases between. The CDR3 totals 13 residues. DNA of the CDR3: TGTGCCAGCAGCTTGGGGCAGTTATACGAGCAGTACTTC. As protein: CASSLGQLYEQYF.

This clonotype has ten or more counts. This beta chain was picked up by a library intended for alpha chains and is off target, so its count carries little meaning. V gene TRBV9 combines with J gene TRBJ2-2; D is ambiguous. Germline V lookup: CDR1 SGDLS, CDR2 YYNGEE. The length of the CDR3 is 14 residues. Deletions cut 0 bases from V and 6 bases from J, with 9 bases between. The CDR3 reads CASSVAGSPGELFF. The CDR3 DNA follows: TGTGCCAGCAGCGTAGCCGGTTCCCCCGGGGAGCTGTTTTTT.

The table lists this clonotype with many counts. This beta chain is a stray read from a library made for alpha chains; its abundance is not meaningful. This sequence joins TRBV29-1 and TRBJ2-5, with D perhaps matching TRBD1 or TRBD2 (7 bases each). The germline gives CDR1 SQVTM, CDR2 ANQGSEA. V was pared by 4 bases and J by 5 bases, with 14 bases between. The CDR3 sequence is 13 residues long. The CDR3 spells CSVAPQGGETQYF. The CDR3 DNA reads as TGCAGCGTTGCACCCCAGGGGGGGGAGACCCAGTACTTC.

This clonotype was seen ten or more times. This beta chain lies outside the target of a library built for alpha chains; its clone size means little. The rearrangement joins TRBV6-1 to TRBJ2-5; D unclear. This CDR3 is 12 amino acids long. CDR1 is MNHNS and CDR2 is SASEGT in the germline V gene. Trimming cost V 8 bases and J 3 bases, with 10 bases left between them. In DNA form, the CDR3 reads TGTGCCAGCGGTCAATATGAAGAGACCCAGTACTTC. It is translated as CASGQYEETQYF.